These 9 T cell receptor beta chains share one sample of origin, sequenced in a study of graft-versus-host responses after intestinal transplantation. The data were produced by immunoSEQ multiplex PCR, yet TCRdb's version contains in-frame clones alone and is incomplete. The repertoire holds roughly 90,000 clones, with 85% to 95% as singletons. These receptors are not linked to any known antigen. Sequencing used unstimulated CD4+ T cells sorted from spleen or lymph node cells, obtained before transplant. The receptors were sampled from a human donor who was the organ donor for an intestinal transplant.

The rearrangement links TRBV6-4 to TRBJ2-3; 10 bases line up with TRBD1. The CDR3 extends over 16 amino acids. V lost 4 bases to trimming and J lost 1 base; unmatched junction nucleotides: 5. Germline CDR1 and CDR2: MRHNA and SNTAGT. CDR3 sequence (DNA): TGTGCCAGCAGTGTCATCGGGACAGGGGGCACAGATACGCAGTATTTT. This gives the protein CASSVIGTGGTDTQYF.

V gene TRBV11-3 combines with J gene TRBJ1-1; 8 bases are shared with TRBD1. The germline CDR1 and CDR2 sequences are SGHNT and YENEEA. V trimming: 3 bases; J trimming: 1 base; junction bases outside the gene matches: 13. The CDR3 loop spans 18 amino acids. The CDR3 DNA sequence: TGTGCCAGCAGCTTTCTCAAGGACAGGGAGACTTGGAACACTGAAGCTTTCTTT. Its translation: CASSFLKDRETWNTEAFF.

The CDR3 is CASSPGHGQPQHF. The CDR3 nucleotides are TGTGCCAGCAGCCCGGGACACGGTCAGCCCCAGCATTTT. The chain is built from TRBV14 and TRBJ1-5, with a possible D match to TRBD1 (6 bases). This CDR3 region has 13 residues. Germline V gives CDR1 SGHDN, CDR2 FVKESK. Deletions cut 4 bases from V and 6 bases from J, with 10 bases between.

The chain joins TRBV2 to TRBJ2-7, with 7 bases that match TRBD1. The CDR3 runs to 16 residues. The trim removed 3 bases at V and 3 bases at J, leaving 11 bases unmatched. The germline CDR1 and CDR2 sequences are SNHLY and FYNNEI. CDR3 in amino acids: CASSDLWTGSLYEQYF. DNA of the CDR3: TGTGCCAGCAGTGACCTTTGGACAGGCTCCCTCTACGAGCAGTACTTC.

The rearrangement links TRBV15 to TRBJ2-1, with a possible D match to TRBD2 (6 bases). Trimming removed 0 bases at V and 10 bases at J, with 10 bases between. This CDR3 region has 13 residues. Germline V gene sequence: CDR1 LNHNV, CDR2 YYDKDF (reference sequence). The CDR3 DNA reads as TGTGCCACCAGCAGAGATGGGGGGAGGGAGCAGTTCTTC. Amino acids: CATSRDGGREQFF.

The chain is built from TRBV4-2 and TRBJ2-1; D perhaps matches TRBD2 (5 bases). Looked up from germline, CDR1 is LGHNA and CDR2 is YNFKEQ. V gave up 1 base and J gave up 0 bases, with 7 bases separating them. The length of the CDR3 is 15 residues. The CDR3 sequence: CASSQAGSSYNEQFF. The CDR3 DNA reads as TGTGCCAGCAGCCAAGCGGGAAGCTCCTACAATGAGCAGTTCTTC.

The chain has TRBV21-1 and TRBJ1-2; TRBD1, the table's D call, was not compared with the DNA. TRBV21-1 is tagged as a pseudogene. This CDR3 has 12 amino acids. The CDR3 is CASSKQNYGYTF. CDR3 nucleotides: TGTGCCAGCAGCAAACAGAACTATGGCTACACCTTC.

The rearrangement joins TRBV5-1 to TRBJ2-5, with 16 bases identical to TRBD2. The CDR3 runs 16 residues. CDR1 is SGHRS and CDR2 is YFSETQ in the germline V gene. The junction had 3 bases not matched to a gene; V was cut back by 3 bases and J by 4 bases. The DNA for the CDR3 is TGCGCCAGCAGCTCGGGGACTAGCGGGGGGGCAGAGACCCAGTACTTC. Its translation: CASSSGTSGGAETQYF. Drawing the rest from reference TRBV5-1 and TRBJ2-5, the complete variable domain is KAGVTQTPRYLIKTRGQQVTLSCSPISGHRSVSWYQQTPGQGLQFLFEYFSETQRNKGNFPGRFSGRQFSNSRSEMNVSTLELGDSALYLCASSSGTSGGAETQYFGPGTRLLVL.

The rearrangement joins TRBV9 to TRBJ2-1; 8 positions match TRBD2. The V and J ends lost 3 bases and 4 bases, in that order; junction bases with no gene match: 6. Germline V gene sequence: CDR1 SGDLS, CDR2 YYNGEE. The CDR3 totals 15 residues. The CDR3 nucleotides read TGTGCCAGCAGCGCCTCCGGGGGGGCTTACAATGAGCAGTTCTTC. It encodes CASSASGGAYNEQFF.